The rows below give T cell receptor beta chains drawn from one sample of a study of metastatic and nonmetastatic thyroid tumors. TCRdb recomputed clones from the PCR reads via MiXCR. The sample contains 35,000 to 45,000 clones, around an eighth of which appear only once. Material: blood. These receptors all stem from a male donor with papillary thyroid cancer or a benign thyroid nodule (not recorded which). Some clones in this sample may be carry-over from other donors' samples. Each CDR3 is given without its conserved first and last residue. Each record gives: J gene, V gene, D gene, CDR3 protein. The D gene is left open where the match is weak.

TRBJ2-1 TRBV11-2 NA ASSLRRPSYNEQF
TRBJ2-1 TRBV24-1 TRBD2 ATSVSGISDEQF
TRBJ1-1 TRBV6-1 NA ASSEKPGLNTEAF
TRBJ2-1 TRBV10-2 TRBD1 ASSVPGQGYNEQF
TRBJ1-4 TRBV12-3/TRBV12-4 TRBD1 ASSSGTANEKLF
TRBJ2-7 TRBV11-3 TRBD1 ASSPTGQGYEQY
TRBJ1-2 TRBV28 TRBD1 TSRPGPGQGDGYT
TRBJ2-4 TRBV12-3/TRBV12-4 NA ASTGSVGNIQY
TRBJ2-7 TRBV30 TRBD2 AWKNSGYEQY
TRBJ1-1 TRBV27 NA ASSLFPPGGLNTEAF
TRBJ1-2 TRBV4-3 NA ASSQDRGPGGYT
TRBJ1-2 TRBV18 NA ASSPPGRKGSYT
TRBJ1-3 TRBV9 TRBD1 ASSATGGGNTIY
TRBJ1-5 TRBV7-2 NA ASSLGGGQPQH
TRBJ1-5 TRBV20-1 NA SANRLGNQPQH
TRBJ2-1 TRBV28 TRBD2 ASTIAGLEGVSEQF
TRBJ1-5 TRBV4-1 NA ASSQVGVRGSNQPQH
TRBJ2-2 TRBV20-1 NA SARASQGSGELF
TRBJ2-7 TRBV7-2 TRBD1 ASSTHRGVPYEQY
TRBJ1-1 TRBV5-1 NA ASSPGAVTEAF